The 28 T cell receptor beta chains presented below share a single source sample, sequenced in a study of shared clonotypes between healthy human individuals. Method: immunoSEQ multiplex PCR; TCRdb's copy keeps in-frame clones and lacks some. Of some 800,000 clones in the sample, 92% were seen once. CD8 cells regarded as naive lacked CD45RO, were positively chosen for CCR7, and omitted terminally differentiated effector memory CD45RA+ cells. Sample: naive CD8+ T cells sorted from blood. These receptors were obtained from a man under 40 in good health.

The J gene is TRBJ2-1, the V gene TRBV9, with D perhaps TRBD1 or TRBD2 (5 bases each). In germline, CDR1 is SGDLS, CDR2 YYNGEE. The CDR3 runs to 16 residues. Trimming removed 5 bases at V and 8 bases at J, with 23 bases between. CDR3 sequence reads: CASSLRDALLVDEQFF. The CDR3 coding sequence is TGTGCCAGCAGTCTCCGGGACGCACTTTTGGTCGATGAGCAGTTCTTC.

The chain is built from TRBV2 and TRBJ2-4; no clear D gene. Germline CDR1 SNHLY, CDR2 FYNNEI. V lost 3 bases, J lost 6 bases, and 12 bases lay in between. The CDR3 runs to 14 residues. The CDR3 coding sequence is TGTGCCAGCAGTGATGGCCTAGTTGTAAACATTCAGTACTTC. Its protein product is CASSDGLVVNIQYF.

The J gene is TRBJ2-5, the V gene TRBV7-2; D is perhaps TRBD1 (6 bases). The CDR3 contains 15 residues. Germline V gene lookup returns CDR1 SGHTA and CDR2 FQGNSA. The V end lost 5 bases, the J end lost 5 bases, and 18 bases lay between the germline ends. CDR3 DNA sequence: TGTGCCAGCAGCCCCCCGGCAGGGGCTAGGGAGACCCAGTACTTC. Translation: CASSPPAGARETQYF. Supplemented by reference TRBV7-2 and TRBJ2-5, the full variable domain reads GAGVSQSPSNKVTEKGKDVELRCDPISGHTALYWYRQSLGQGLEFLIYFQGNSAPDKSGLPSDRFSAERTGGSVSTLTIQRTQQEDSAVYLCASSPPAGARETQYFGPGTRLLVL.

The rearrangement joins TRBV5-6 to TRBJ2-7; D possibly matches TRBD1 or TRBD2 (5 bases each). V lost 0 bases, J lost 5 bases, and 21 bases lay in between. Germline CDR1 reads SGHDT; CDR2 reads YYEEEE. This CDR3 spans 17 amino acids. CDR3 residues: CASSLASGIASLNEQYF. The CDR3 bases are TGTGCCAGCAGCTTGGCTTCAGGGATCGCTAGCTTGAACGAGCAGTACTTC.

The gene calls are TRBV5-1 and TRBJ2-7, with D unresolved. There are 14 residues in the CDR3. Germline V gives CDR1 SGHRS, CDR2 YFSETQ. V lost 0 bases and J lost 2, with 9 bases in between. This chain's CDR3 is CASSLGEYPYEQYF. The CDR3 bases are TGCGCCAGCAGCTTGGGAGAGTACCCCTACGAGCAGTACTTC. The entire variable domain, with the rest obtained from reference TRBV5-1 and TRBJ2-7, is as follows: KAGVTQTPRYLIKTRGQQVTLSCSPISGHRSVSWYQQTPGQGLQFLFEYFSETQRNKGNFPGRFSGRQFSNSRSEMNVSTLELGDSALYLCASSLGEYPYEQYFGPGTRLTVT.

The chain employs TRBV11-2 and TRBJ2-2; D is possibly TRBD1 or TRBD2 (5 bases each). Germline V gene data show CDR1 as SGHAT and CDR2 as FQNNGV. The CDR3 consists of 16 residues. Trimming pared 5 bases from V and 0 bases from J, leaving 13 bases between. CDR3 DNA: TGTGCCAGCAGCACCCACCGGGACGCGAACACCGGGGAGCTGTTTTTT. Its protein product is CASSTHRDANTGELFF.

The J gene is TRBJ2-3, the V gene TRBV25-1, with D possibly being TRBD2 (7 bases). Trimming took off 5 bases at V and 0 bases at J, with 15 bases between the two ends. Germline CDR1 is MGHDK and CDR2 is SYGVNS. This CDR3 is built from 16 residues. This CDR3 is CASSPHGGASTDTQYF. CDR3 DNA: TGTGCCAGCAGTCCCCATGGGGGGGCTAGCACAGATACGCAGTATTTT.

In its sample, this clone was seen once. The V call is TRBV15, the J call TRBJ2-2, with TRBD1 matching 8 bases. After removal of 8 bases from V and 0 bases from J, the junction contained 2 bases not matched to a gene. The CDR3 loop spans 14 amino acids. Germline V CDR1 and CDR2: LNHNV, YYDKDF (reference sequence). The CDR3, as DNA: TGTGCCACCTCACAGGGGGCGAACACCGGGGAGCTGTTTTTT. Translating it yields CATSQGANTGELFF. The full variable domain, rest sourced from reference TRBV15 and TRBJ2-2, is DAMVIQNPRYQVTQFGKPVTLSCSQTLNHNVMYWYQQKSSQAPKLLFHYYDKDFNNEADTPDNFQSRRPNTSFCFLDIRSPGLGDTAMYLCATSQGANTGELFFGEGSRLTVL.

This clone was seen at least ten times. This chain links TRBV28 with TRBJ2-7; the match to TRBD1 covers 7 bases. Per the germline V gene, CDR1 is MDHEN and CDR2 is SYDVKM. With V trimmed by 10 bases and J by 4 bases, 7 bases remained unmatched. CDR3 length: 12 amino acids. The CDR3 reads CATRGTDYEQYF. The CDR3 coding sequence is TGTGCCACCCGAGGGACAGATTACGAGCAGTACTTC. Together with reference TRBV28 and TRBJ2-7, the CDR3 gives the full variable domain: DVKVTQSSRYLVKRTGEKVFLECVQDMDHENMFWYRQDPGLGLRLIYFSYDVKMKEKGDIPEGYSVSREKKERFSLILESASTNQTSMYLCATRGTDYEQYFGPGTRLTVT.

This sequence joins TRBV4-1 and TRBJ1-2; 7 positions match TRBD1. The CDR3 has 14 amino acids. J was trimmed by 7 bases and V by 0 bases; bases with no gene match: 5. The V gene's germline CDR1 is MGHRA and CDR2 YSYEKL. The CDR3 DNA sequence: TGCGCCAGCAGCCAAGAACAGGGGATTAGTGGCTACACCTTC. Its protein is CASSQEQGISGYTF.

The rearrangement joins TRBV4-1 to TRBJ2-3; D is possibly TRBD1 or TRBD2 (6 bases each). Trimming shortened V by 0 bases and J by 1 base, and 11 bases separated the two germline ends. This CDR3 is built from 16 residues. Germline V gene data show CDR1 as MGHRA and CDR2 as YSYEKL. In DNA, the CDR3 is TGCGCCAGCAGCCAAGAAGGAAGGGGGGGCACAGATACGCAGTATTTT. This codes for CASSQEGRGGTDTQYF.

The rearrangement joins TRBV29-1 to TRBJ2-1, with TRBD1 matching over 7 bases. The germline V gene encodes CDR1 SQVTM and CDR2 ANQGSEA. The V segment lost 6 bases and the J segment 0 bases; nucleotides outside the gene matches: 11. The CDR3 sequence is 16 residues long. In DNA form, the CDR3 reads TGCAGCGTCGGTCCCGACAGGGCTAGCTCCTACAATGAGCAGTTCTTC. Translated, it gives CSVGPDRASSYNEQFF.

The CDR3 spells CASSQDPGEAFF. CDR3 sequence (DNA): TGCGCCAGCAGCCAAGATCCGGGAGAGGCTTTCTTT. The V and J genes are TRBV4-1 and TRBJ1-1, with D uncertain. The CDR3 is 12 amino acids. V was trimmed by 0 bases and J by 11 bases, leaving 10 bases between them. Germline V lookup: CDR1 MGHRA, CDR2 YSYEKL.

The chain carries TRBV9 and TRBJ2-1; weak D call: TRBD2 (6 bases). V shed 4 bases and J shed 8 bases, with 22 bases lying between them. Germline CDR1 is SGDLS and CDR2 is YYNGEE. The CDR3 loop spans 16 amino acids. CDR3 nucleotides: TGTGCCAGCAGCCCCCGCCCGACGGGAGACTGGGATGAGCAGTTCTTC. Its protein is CASSPRPTGDWDEQFF.

This clone is a singleton in its sample. The chain combines TRBV7-9 with TRBJ2-1, with a possible D match to TRBD1 (5 bases). From germline, CDR1 is SEHNR and CDR2 FQNEAQ (reference sequence). The CDR3 consists of 15 residues. V dropped 1 base and J dropped 6 bases, with 13 bases sitting between them. The CDR3 DNA reads as TGTGCCAGCAGCTTAGATGGGGCTGCGTTCAATGAGCAGTTCTTC. Protein product: CASSLDGAAFNEQFF.

This sequence joins TRBV6-6 and TRBJ2-1, with D unresolved. Looked up from germline, CDR1 is MNHNY and CDR2 is SVGAGI (reference sequence). The V and J ends lost 4 bases and 0 bases respectively, with 7 bases between them. This CDR3 is 14 amino acids long. The CDR3 DNA follows: TGTGCCAGCAGTTCCAAGAGCTCCTACAATGAGCAGTTCTTC. Translation: CASSSKSSYNEQFF.

The genes are TRBV27 and TRBJ2-5; 12 nucleotides agree with TRBD2. Germline V gene data show CDR1 as MNHEY and CDR2 as SMNVEV (reference sequence). Trimming at V came to 10 bases and at J to 5 bases, leaving 14 bases not matched to a gene. The CDR3 is 16 residues long. CDR3 in DNA: TGTGCCACGACCGGGACTAGCGGGTCACGAGGGGAGACCCAGTACTTC. This encodes CATTGTSGSRGETQYF.

CDR3: CASSIGLAGPWDEQFF. The CDR3 DNA sequence: TGTGCCAGTAGTATAGGACTAGCGGGGCCGTGGGATGAGCAGTTCTTC. The chain links TRBV19 to TRBJ2-1; 11 bases are shared with TRBD2. Germline CDR1 and CDR2: LNHDA and SQIVND (reference sequence). This CDR3 contains 16 residues. After removal of 1 base from V and 8 bases from J, the junction contained 7 bases not matched to a gene.

This clone was seen a handful of times. This chain uses TRBV7-9 with TRBJ1-1, with D unclear. Germline lookup yields CDR1 SEHNR and CDR2 FQNEAQ (reference sequence). With 4 bases removed from V and 4 bases from J, the gap between germline ends came to 10 bases. The CDR3 has 13 residues. In DNA form, the CDR3 reads TGTGCCAGCAGCTACGAAGGAGCCACTGAAGCTTTCTTT. Amino acid sequence: CASSYEGATEAFF.

The chain combines TRBV10-3 with TRBJ2-1; tentatively, D is TRBD1 or TRBD2 (5 bases each). Trimming took 7 bases from V and 4 from J, leaving 8 bases between them. Germline V gene data show CDR1 as ENHRY and CDR2 as SYGVKD. The CDR3 is 12 residues long. The CDR3 loop reads CAITEGYNEQFF. DNA of the CDR3: TGTGCCATCACCGAGGGGTACAATGAGCAGTTCTTC.

J is TRBJ2-7 and V is TRBV6-1; D perhaps matches TRBD2 (5 bases). Trimming took 4 bases from V and 3 from J, leaving 10 bases between them. The CDR3 length is 13 residues. Per the germline V gene, CDR1 is MNHNS and CDR2 is SASEGT. This chain's CDR3 is CASSGNSDYEQYF. CDR3 bases: TGTGCCAGCAGTGGGAATAGCGACTACGAGCAGTACTTC.

V usage is TRBV5-6 and J usage is TRBJ2-7; the match to TRBD2 covers 8 bases. The V segment lost 1 base and the J segment 2 bases; nucleotides outside the gene matches: 5. This CDR3 region has 15 residues. Germline CDR1 is SGHDT and CDR2 is YYEEEE. The CDR3 bases are TGTGCCAGCAGCTTGTTCGCGGGAGGCCCCTACGAGCAGTACTTC. It specifies CASSLFAGGPYEQYF.

This rearrangement joins TRBV7-9 to TRBJ2-7; maybe TRBD1 (7 bases). Per germline, CDR1 SEHNR and CDR2 FQNEAQ (reference sequence). Deletions cut 3 bases from V and 1 base from J, with 16 bases between. The CDR3 consists of 16 residues. CDR3 sequence: CASSFLGGTVSYEQYF. CDR3 coding DNA: TGTGCCAGCAGCTTTCTGGGCGGGACAGTGTCCTACGAGCAGTACTTC.

A single count supports this clone. The J gene is TRBJ2-7, the V gene TRBV15; D perhaps matches TRBD1 (6 bases). Germline V gene lookup returns CDR1 LNHNV and CDR2 YYDKDF (reference sequence). Trimming pared 0 bases from V and 4 bases from J, leaving 10 bases between. The CDR3 length is 14 residues. The CDR3 nucleotides are TGTGCCACCAGCAGAGATCGGACAGCATACGAGCAGTACTTC. Amino acid sequence: CATSRDRTAYEQYF.

This chain uses TRBV27 with TRBJ2-5; weak D call: TRBD1 (6 bases). With 4 bases removed from V and 4 bases from J, the gap between germline ends came to 10 bases. CDR1 and CDR2 from the germline V gene are MNHEY and SMNVEV (reference sequence). There are 13 residues in the CDR3. CDR3 residues: CASSSGQTETQYF. DNA for the CDR3: TGTGCCAGCAGTTCCGGACAGACAGAGACCCAGTACTTC.

The genes are TRBV6-5 and TRBJ1-2; D is perhaps TRBD1 (5 bases). Germline CDR1 reads MNHEY; CDR2 reads SVGAGI. Trimming pared 0 bases from V and 13 bases from J, leaving 15 bases between. The CDR3 spans 13 residues. Written as DNA, the CDR3 is TGTGCCAGCAGTTACTCGAGTATTGCGGGGCCCACCTTC. It encodes CASSYSSIAGPTF.

This clone occurred once. The J gene is TRBJ1-5, the V gene TRBV7-8; D remains unclear. The CDR3 has 15 amino acids. The germline V gene has CDR1 SGHVS and CDR2 FQNEAQ. V was pared by 4 bases and J by 10 bases, with 20 bases between. The CDR3 region has the DNA TGTGCCAGCAGCTACGGCCTGAGGGAGCCCAAACCCCAGCATTTT. The encoded protein is CASSYGLREPKPQHF.

This chain links TRBV18 with TRBJ2-7; no clear D. The CDR3 has 15 residues. V lost 2 bases, J lost 2 bases, and 13 bases lay in between. Per the germline V gene, CDR1 is KGHSH and CDR2 is LQKENI. CDR3 amino acids: CASSPESSRPYEQYF. As DNA, the CDR3 is TGTGCCAGCTCACCAGAGTCTTCCAGACCCTACGAGCAGTACTTC.